The text below deals with one T cell receptor (beta chain). The antigen is unknown. This entry belongs to a study of sequential checkpoint blockade in melanoma. Study overall: TCRbeta immunosequencing was performed on DNA from roughly 91 pretreatment melanoma tumor samples. More than 20 patients had matched tumor biopsies before treatment and at week 13 after nivolumab or ipilimumab alone. Regarding the study as a whole: For nivolumab-first patients, baseline tumor clonality was associated with response. T-cell fraction and clonality followed PD-L1 and CD8+ counts, not mutational load.

The treatment denotes: randomized to nivolumab then ipilimumab (arm A) or the reverse (arm B). Only in-frame clones appear in the TCRdb table, and some are missing; sequencing was by immunoSEQ multiplex PCR. The sample shows about 11,000 clones, about 26% of them seen only once. There are 16 residues in the CDR3. Trimming took 5 bases from V and 0 from J, leaving 14 bases between them. Germline V lookup: CDR1 LNHDA, CDR2 SQIVND (reference sequence). The chain recombines TRBV19 with TRBJ2-1; perhaps TRBD2 as D (6 bases). The sample consisted of tumor tissue (inferred from file names), taken from a patient given nivolumab and ipilimumab in sequence. The sequence derives from a human donor with melanoma. CDR3 region: CASSAAAGYSYNEQFF. CDR3 in DNA: TGTGCCAGTAGTGCCGCCGCGGGGTACTCCTACAATGAGCAGTTCTTC.